Listed here is a single TCR beta chain. This clone's antigen is unknown. No base qualities exist here, and no much larger clone lies one base off it. Libraries were built with the immunoSEQ multiplex PCR assay. RNA was extracted from all samples and reverse transcribed into cDNA, which served as template for TCR sequencing. First-strand cDNA was synthesized using SuperScript III with a 2:1 mix of oligo-dT and random hexamers. A synthetic immune receptor repertoire was used to assess amplification bias, and residual bias was removed computationally. Per the authors' processing: Raw reads were preprocessed to remove errors, and CDR3 was defined by IMGT conventions from the conserved cysteine to phenylalanine. To get clonality, Shannon entropy was normalized by log2 of the number of productive unique TCRs and the result was subtracted from 1. Whether scalp clones were CD4 or CD8 was inferred by matching scalp TCRbeta sequences against CD4 and CD8 repertoires sorted from blood. This immuneACCESS table, as held by TCRdb, lists in-frame sequences with V and J called but not all clones. Of the missing ones, under half trace to an unresolved V gene in checked studies; the others have no known cause. Clone size and the V and J calls come from that table; the DNA yielded D and trimming. This sample holds about 140,000 clones; approximately 80% were observed only once. Approximately 25% of the sample is in the top ten clones.

Including the terminal cysteine and phenylalanine, the CDR3 comprises 18 residues. Only the CDR3 part of the read is kept: 54 bases, read in frame from the first base. Here V drops 3 bases and J drops 7 bases, and the junction holds 14 bases not matched to any gene. The germline V gene yields SGHTA for CDR1 and FQGNSA for CDR2. The data were obtained in a study of CD8+ T cells in alopecia areata (dated by TCRdb to 2017 to 2018). With regard to the full study: The treated patients, all with moderate-to-severe alopecia areata, were enrolled in an open-label pilot trial of oral tofacitinib given at 5 to 10 mg twice daily. High-throughput TCRbeta sequencing was used to examine T cell clonal expansion in alopecia areata in both the C3H/HeJ mouse model and human patients. For the treated patients, the SALT score, which quantifies what percentage of scalp surface area is affected, served as the measure of disease severity. Patients stayed on tofacitinib for 6 to 18 months and then had 6 months of follow-up off drug so that delayed response and recurrence could be assessed. The RNA source kit depended on sample type: the PAXgene miRNA kit for fixed scalp, the miRNeasy kit for PBMCs, and the RNeasy kit for mouse skin. Scalp clonality was compared among normal scalp (n=4), patchy alopecia areata scalp (n=8), and alopecia totalis/universalis scalp (n=8). TCRbeta CDR3 regions were amplified by immunoSEQ multiplex PCR using 35 Vbeta forward and 13 Jbeta reverse primers. Patients on tofacitinib were biopsied at baseline and after 4 and 24 weeks of treatment, and several of the patients also had a later scalp biopsy. In humans, TCRbeta sequencing was performed on scalp tissue and on sorted CD4+ and CD8+ peripheral blood T cells from healthy controls and from patients with patchy or totalis/universalis alopecia areata.

The time point label on this specimen signifies: about 4 weeks on oral tofacitinib. The treatment or condition label on this specimen signifies: oral pan-JAK inhibitor, 5-10 mg twice daily. Peripheral blood and lesional scalp punch biopsies were obtained from patients with alopecia areata. PBMCs were isolated by density centrifugation and stained for CD3, CD4 and CD8, after which CD4+ and CD8+ T cells were sorted on a FACSAria. The paper as a whole reports these results and caveats: During tofacitinib treatment, many expanded lesional clones stuck around in both scalp and blood, and this persistence may partly explain why relapse happens after treatment is stopped. Shared TCR sequences between patients were less evident than in mice, which may be partly attributable to HLA diversity in the patient population. Compared with normal scalp, lesional scalp, particularly in alopecia totalis/universalis, had higher clonality and more expanded CD8+ clones, which suggests antigenic drive. Because the treated cohort was small and included a single nonresponder, larger studies are needed to assess links between baseline CD8+ expansion and response. Tofacitinib significantly lowered scalp clonality and the number of expanded CD8+ clones among the top 100 scalp clones. Scalp TCR repertoire analysis is complicated because resident alphabeta T cells in normal human skin are also sequenced, whereas mouse skin is dominated by gammadelta T cells.

The sample was CD8+ T cells sorted from blood, taken at week 4, from a patient treated with tofacitinib. This receptor chain uses TRBV7-2 and TRBJ2-1; TRBD2 fits 11 bases in the junction. The receptor was derived from a human donor with alopecia areata. The CDR3 is CASSFSGGGFPLTNEQFF. The bases are TGTGCCAGCAGCTTTAGCGGGGGGGGTTTCCCCCTAACTAATGAGCAGTTCTTC.